This TCR beta chain derives from a study of CD8+CD57+ T cells in acquired aplastic anemia (dated by TCRdb to between 2018 and 2020). Broadly, across the study: Extracted DNA from sorted CD4+ and CD8+ cells averaged around 3.3 ug, ranging from roughly 0.17 to 30 ug. CD8+CD57+ expansion was defined as frequency above the mean frequency observed in healthy subjects. Broad study findings and their caveats: Approximately 31 CD8+ CDR3 sequences were found in both patients and controls but appeared to be highly expressed in patients and within the immunodominant clones of the patients. No significant difference in CD8+ Simpson's diversity was found between patients and healthy controls (P=0.060).

V is trimmed back by 6 bases and J by 3 bases, and the junction contains 10 bases that no gene match accounts for. As encoded in the germline V gene (reference sequence), CDR1 is DFQATT while CDR2 is SNEGSKA. The CDR3 runs 14 residues from the cysteine to the phenylalanine. The only DNA kept is the CDR3, 42 bases in frame from the first base. Flow cytometry had shown CD8+CD57+ cell expansion in the patients selected for sequencing. Every patient had severe acquired aplastic anemia, diagnosed using the International Study of Aplastic Anemia and Agranulocytosis and Camitta criteria. No patient had received any therapy when blood was sampled. In this study, sorted CD4+ and CD8+ T cells from the blood of healthy subjects and of severe aplastic anemia patients had their TCR repertoires deep-sequenced. In the USA, patient enrollment took place under clinicaltrials.gov protocols 00001620, 01623167, 00001397, 00071045, 00081523 and 00961064. Ficoll-Paque density gradient centrifugation was used to isolate peripheral blood mononuclear cells. CD4+ and CD8+ T cells were sorted by FACS or magnetic beads before DNA extraction.

As for this clonotype: The clone's antigen remains unknown. No qualities accompany the bases; no much larger clone lies one base away.

Genomic DNA was used as template for profiling of TCR beta VDJ combinations and CDR3 sequences. TCR repertoire sequencing was run on an Illumina HiSeq 2000. In the authors' own workflow: Repertoires were assessed using TRBV/TRBJ rearrangement plots, CDR3 size and DJ length profiles, and Simpson's diversity index. The most abundant DNA sequence in the deep sequencing data was taken as the immunodominant clone. CDR3 amino acid sequences were screened for sharing across subjects and compared with published repertoires and the VDJdb database. Starting from the raw public reads, TCRdb applied fastp trimming at Q25, assembled clones with MiXCR and retained in-frame beta chains. Each entry is one CDR3 protein sequence, shown with its most common DNA and genes. These V and J calls are TCRdb output, not the study's own analysis. Across this sample there are about 240,000 distinct CDR3 sequences, with around 46% seen only once. The top ten hold 7.8% of the sample.

The sequence joins TRBV20-1 to TRBJ1-1; 7 middle bases align to TRBD1. Sequencing was performed on sorted CD4+, CD8+, or CD8+CD57+ T cells (not recorded which) from PBMCs. The sequence was obtained from a human donor with aplastic anemia. The sequence in DNA is TGCAGTGCCGGATCCGGGACAGTCGACACTGAAGCTTTCTTT. This yields the protein CSAGSGTVDTEAFF.